This T cell receptor (beta chain) was recovered during a study of blood T cells in healthy people across ages. Using a J-beta primer mix together with a sample-barcoded 5' primer, a second PCR was run for roughly 6 to 12 cycles. Every sample returned 3 million or more CDR3-containing paired-end reads. TCRdb used MiXCR to reprocess the 5' RACE reads, holding one entry per CDR3 protein. The sample lists about 1.5 million distinct CDR3 sequences, roughly 43% seen once, with more than 4% in the top ten. About 10 milliliters of peripheral blood were drawn from each donor into EDTA-treated tubes. Extraction yielded at least 6 micrograms of total RNA per sample. V lost 2 bases and J lost 6, with 11 bases in between. CDR1 MNHEY and CDR2 SVGAGI come from the germline V gene. CDR3 length: 14 residues.

Sequencing was done on a sample of blood. The V call is TRBV6-5, the J call TRBJ2-1; a weak D match, TRBD2 (6 bases). This receptor was taken from a woman between 18 and 29 years old in good health. The CDR3 coding sequence is TGTGCCAGCAGTTACGCCCTAGCGAGCAATGAGCAGTTCTTC. This translates into CASSYALASNEQFF.